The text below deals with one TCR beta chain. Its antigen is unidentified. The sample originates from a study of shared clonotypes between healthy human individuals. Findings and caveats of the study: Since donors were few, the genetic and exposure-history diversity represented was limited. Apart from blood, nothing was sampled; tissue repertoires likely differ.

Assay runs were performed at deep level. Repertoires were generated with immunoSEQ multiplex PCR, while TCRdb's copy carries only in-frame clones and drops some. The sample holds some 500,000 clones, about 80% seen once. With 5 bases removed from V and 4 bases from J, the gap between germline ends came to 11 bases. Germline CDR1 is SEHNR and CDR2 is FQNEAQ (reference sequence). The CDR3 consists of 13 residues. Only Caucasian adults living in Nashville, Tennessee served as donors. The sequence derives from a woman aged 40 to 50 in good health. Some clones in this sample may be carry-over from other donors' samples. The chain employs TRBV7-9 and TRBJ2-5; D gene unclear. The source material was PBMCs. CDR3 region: CASSRSGRETQYF. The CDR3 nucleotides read TGTGCCAGCAGCCGCAGTGGACGAGAGACCCAGTACTTC.